This TCR beta chain was captured in a study of blood T cell repertoires in COVID-19. Across the whole study: Sites in the United States, Italy and Spain provided acute and convalescent COVID-19 samples. T cells, B-cell-depleted T cells, or PBMCs provided the cDNA or gDNA that served as material.

Some clones are missing from TCRdb's copy, which holds only in-frame ones; the method was immunoSEQ multiplex PCR. In the table there are some 150,000 clones, about four fifths of which are singletons. From germline, CDR1 is MNHEY and CDR2 SVGAGI. The germline V and J ends were trimmed by 2 bases and 0 bases, with 7 bases remaining between them. This CDR3 has 14 amino acids. This receptor was taken from a man in his fifties or sixties with acute or convalescent COVID-19. The sequenced sample consisted of peripheral blood. The chain joins TRBV6-5 to TRBJ1-1, with D tentatively TRBD1 (6 bases). The CDR3 bases are TGTGCCAGCAGTTACCAGGGGATGAACACTGAAGCTTTCTTT. It yields the protein CASSYQGMNTEAFF.